This T cell receptor (beta chain) emerged from a study of blood T cell repertoires in COVID-19. Looking at the study overall: Nucleic acid was either cDNA or gDNA, and it came from T cells, B-cell-depleted T cells, or PBMCs.

The germline V and J ends were trimmed by 3 bases and 6 bases, with 8 bases remaining between them. The CDR3 runs 12 residues. This study enrolled people aged about 18 to 100 from roughly 22 US geographic areas. In the authors' methods: Reference gene primer amplification gave nucleated cell count estimates. The method was immunoSEQ multiplex PCR; TCRdb's version includes in-frame clones alone and lacks a portion of them. V and J calls plus clone size are reproduced from that table; the DNA served to infer D and trimming. The sample lists 140,000 to 150,000 clones, roughly 84% seen once, with almost 6% in the top ten.

This chain joins TRBV12-3 or TRBV12-4 and TRBJ1-1; no clear D. The origin of this receptor is a woman in her 50s who had been exposed to COVID-19. The specimen sequenced was PBMCs or T cells enriched from blood (not recorded which). The CDR3 DNA reads as TGTGCCAGCAGTTTTGGGCTCCCTGAAGCTTTCTTT. Translating gives CASSFGLPEAFF.